This is a list of T cell receptor beta chains from one sample in a study of T cells in localized non-small cell lung cancer. The data were produced by immunoSEQ multiplex PCR, yet TCRdb's version contains in-frame clones alone and is incomplete. The data hold around 64,000 clones, with roughly nine tenths observed a single time. Sequencing was performed on peripheral blood, taken before any cancer treatment. Every receptor here comes from a man aged 35-69 years with stage I lung adenocarcinoma. CDR3s include the opening cysteine and the closing phenylalanine or tryptophan. Fields, in order: D gene, clone size, J gene, V gene, CDR3 length, CDR3 DNA, CDR3 protein. The D gene is left open where the match is weak. Size is omitted from some rows. Given values are once, few, many or a class for expanded clones.

d_call: NA
clone_size: NA
j_call: TRBJ1-1
v_call: TRBV6-4
cdr3_length: 14
cdr3_nt: TGTGCCAGCAGTTACTACGGGGGGGCCCGTGAAGCTTTCTTT
cdr3_aa: CASSYYGGAREAFF

d_call: NA
clone_size: NA
j_call: TRBJ1-2
v_call: TRBV28
cdr3_length: 15
cdr3_nt: TGTGCCAGCAGTTCAGAAGAAGAGGAGGACTATGGCTACACCTTC
cdr3_aa: CASSSEEEEDYGYTF

d_call: TRBD2
clone_size: once
j_call: TRBJ2-3
v_call: TRBV5-5
cdr3_length: 14
cdr3_nt: TGTGCCAGCAGCTCGGGACTATACACAGATACGCAGTATTTT
cdr3_aa: CASSSGLYTDTQYF

d_call: TRBD2
clone_size: NA
j_call: TRBJ2-1
v_call: TRBV29-1
cdr3_length: 14
cdr3_nt: TGCAGCGTTGCTAGCGGGAGATTGGACAATGAGCAGTTCTTC
cdr3_aa: CSVASGRLDNEQFF

d_call: NA
clone_size: NA
j_call: TRBJ2-1
v_call: TRBV2
cdr3_length: 14
cdr3_nt: TGTGCCAGCAGCACAGAGAGCTCCTACAATGAGCAGTTCTTC
cdr3_aa: CASSTESSYNEQFF

d_call: TRBD2
clone_size: once
j_call: TRBJ2-1
v_call: TRBV27
cdr3_length: 15
cdr3_nt: TGTGCCAGCGAAGTTACGGGAGGGCCCTACAATGAGCAGTTCTTC
cdr3_aa: CASEVTGGPYNEQFF

d_call: NA
clone_size: few
j_call: TRBJ2-3
v_call: TRBV9
cdr3_length: 14
cdr3_nt: TGTGCCAGCAGCGTCGGTGTTGGGACAGATACGCAGTATTTT
cdr3_aa: CASSVGVGTDTQYF

d_call: NA
clone_size: NA
j_call: TRBJ2-7
v_call: TRBV27
cdr3_length: 12
cdr3_nt: TGTGCCAGCAGAAAAACCGGGGGCGAGCAGTACTTC
cdr3_aa: CASRKTGGEQYF

d_call: NA
clone_size: once
j_call: TRBJ1-2
v_call: TRBV10-3
cdr3_length: 14
cdr3_nt: TGTGCCATCAGTGACCTCGGGACCCGGGAGGGCTACACCTTC
cdr3_aa: CAISDLGTREGYTF

d_call: NA
clone_size: NA
j_call: TRBJ1-4
v_call: TRBV10-3
cdr3_length: 15
cdr3_nt: TGTGCCATCAGTTCATCCGGGACCCCGGGAGAAAAACTGTTTTTT
cdr3_aa: CAISSSGTPGEKLFF

d_call: NA
clone_size: once
j_call: TRBJ1-2
v_call: TRBV25-1
cdr3_length: 15
cdr3_nt: TGTGCCAGCAGTGAATCGACAATCAGGACGGGAGGCTACACCTTC
cdr3_aa: CASSESTIRTGGYTF

d_call: NA
clone_size: NA
j_call: TRBJ1-5
v_call: TRBV6-1
cdr3_length: 15
cdr3_nt: TGTGCCAGCAGTGATGGGACAACCTCAATCGAGCCCCAGCATTTT
cdr3_aa: CASSDGTTSIEPQHF

d_call: NA
clone_size: NA
j_call: TRBJ2-1
v_call: TRBV5-1
cdr3_length: 14
cdr3_nt: TGCGCCAGCAGCTTGTACGGGAGTGGCAATGAGCAGTTCTTC
cdr3_aa: CASSLYGSGNEQFF

d_call: NA
clone_size: NA
j_call: TRBJ2-5
v_call: TRBV7-9
cdr3_length: 14
cdr3_nt: TGTGCCAGCAGCCTATGGGGGACGGAAGAGACCCAGTACTTC
cdr3_aa: CASSLWGTEETQYF

d_call: TRBD1
clone_size: NA
j_call: TRBJ1-1
v_call: TRBV6-5
cdr3_length: 14
cdr3_nt: TGTGCCAGCAGTCAGCCCAATAGAAGGGGGCAAGCTTTCTTT
cdr3_aa: CASSQPNRRGQAFF

d_call: NA
clone_size: NA
j_call: TRBJ2-1
v_call: TRBV2
cdr3_length: 15
cdr3_nt: TGTGCCAGCAGTAGACAGGGAGGTGGTTACAATGAGCAGTTCTTC
cdr3_aa: CASSRQGGGYNEQFF

d_call: TRBD1
clone_size: NA
j_call: TRBJ2-1
v_call: TRBV19
cdr3_length: 16
cdr3_nt: TGTGCCAGTAGTTACATCCGGGACAGGGGGAGGGATGAGCAGTTCTTC
cdr3_aa: CASSYIRDRGRDEQFF

d_call: TRBD2
clone_size: NA
j_call: TRBJ2-6
v_call: TRBV7-2
cdr3_length: 16
cdr3_nt: TGTGCCAGCAACCTAGCGGGCTACTCTGGGGCCAACGTCCTGACTTTC
cdr3_aa: CASNLAGYSGANVLTF

d_call: NA
clone_size: NA
j_call: TRBJ2-7
v_call: TRBV6-6
cdr3_length: 14
cdr3_nt: TGTGCCAGCAGTTTGGGGGGATGGTCCTACGAGCAGTACTTC
cdr3_aa: CASSLGGWSYEQYF

d_call: NA
clone_size: NA
j_call: TRBJ1-5
v_call: TRBV6-1
cdr3_length: 14
cdr3_nt: TGTGCCAGCAGTGAAGCGGGGACACTTCGGTCCCAGCATTTT
cdr3_aa: CASSEAGTLRSQHF

d_call: TRBD1
clone_size: NA
j_call: TRBJ2-7
v_call: TRBV13
cdr3_length: 14
cdr3_nt: TGTGCCAGCAGCCCAGGACAGGGGCCTTACGAGCAGTACTTC
cdr3_aa: CASSPGQGPYEQYF

d_call: NA
clone_size: NA
j_call: TRBJ2-3
v_call: TRBV29-1
cdr3_length: 17
cdr3_nt: TGCAGCGTTGTTCGCCCGACCCTGGACCGAAACACAGATACGCAGTATTTT
cdr3_aa: CSVVRPTLDRNTDTQYF

d_call: NA
clone_size: NA
j_call: TRBJ2-1
v_call: TRBV6-5
cdr3_length: 13
cdr3_nt: TGTGCCAGCAGTTTCTTAGCGGACAATGAGCAGTTCTTC
cdr3_aa: CASSFLADNEQFF

d_call: NA
clone_size: NA
j_call: TRBJ2-1
v_call: TRBV7-3
cdr3_length: 15
cdr3_nt: TGTGCCAGCAGCCTAGCGTTTAGCTCCTACAATGAGCAGTTCTTC
cdr3_aa: CASSLAFSSYNEQFF

d_call: NA
clone_size: NA
j_call: TRBJ2-3
v_call: TRBV15
cdr3_length: 14
cdr3_nt: TGTGCCACCAGCAGAGGGGTTACTGCAGATACGCAGTATTTT
cdr3_aa: CATSRGVTADTQYF

d_call: TRBD1
clone_size: NA
j_call: TRBJ1-4
v_call: TRBV5-1
cdr3_length: 17
cdr3_nt: TGCGCCAGCAGCTACGGACAGGGGGATGTAACTAATGAAAAACTGTTTTTT
cdr3_aa: CASSYGQGDVTNEKLFF

d_call: TRBD2
clone_size: NA
j_call: TRBJ2-1
v_call: TRBV7-9
cdr3_length: 19
cdr3_nt: TGTGCCAGCAGCCTCCGGACTAGCGTCAGGGAAAACTCCTACAATGAGCAGTTCTTC
cdr3_aa: CASSLRTSVRENSYNEQFF

d_call: NA
clone_size: NA
j_call: TRBJ2-1
v_call: TRBV11-2
cdr3_length: 14
cdr3_nt: TGTGCCAGCAGCTCCGGGACATACTACAATGAGCAGTTCTTC
cdr3_aa: CASSSGTYYNEQFF

d_call: NA
clone_size: NA
j_call: TRBJ2-7
v_call: TRBV11-2
cdr3_length: 12
cdr3_nt: TGTGCCAGCAGCTTAGAAACCTACGAGCAGTACTTC
cdr3_aa: CASSLETYEQYF

d_call: NA
clone_size: NA
j_call: TRBJ1-3
v_call: TRBV16
cdr3_length: 16
cdr3_nt: TGTGCCAGCAGCCAATCAGCTGGGATCTCTGGAAACACCATATATTTT
cdr3_aa: CASSQSAGISGNTIYF

d_call: NA
clone_size: NA
j_call: TRBJ2-1
v_call: TRBV9
cdr3_length: 14
cdr3_nt: TGTGCCAGCAGCGTAGCTGGGTTCTACAATGAGCAGTTCTTC
cdr3_aa: CASSVAGFYNEQFF

d_call: NA
clone_size: once
j_call: TRBJ1-1
v_call: TRBV14
cdr3_length: 15
cdr3_nt: TGTGCCAGCAGCCCCTACAGGGTCGGAGACACTGAAGCTTTCTTT
cdr3_aa: CASSPYRVGDTEAFF

d_call: NA
clone_size: NA
j_call: TRBJ2-7
v_call: TRBV12-5
cdr3_length: 12
cdr3_nt: TGTGCTAGTGGTTTGGTCGCGGGCGAGCAGTACTTC
cdr3_aa: CASGLVAGEQYF

d_call: TRBD2
clone_size: NA
j_call: TRBJ2-7
v_call: TRBV6-5
cdr3_length: 16
cdr3_nt: TGTGCCAGCAGTTATGGACTAGCGGGAGGTCCCCACGAGCAGTACTTC
cdr3_aa: CASSYGLAGGPHEQYF

d_call: TRBD2
clone_size: NA
j_call: TRBJ2-3
v_call: TRBV30
cdr3_length: 15
cdr3_nt: TGTGCCTGGAGTGTCTCAGGCGGGAGGGGGGATACGCAGTATTTT
cdr3_aa: CAWSVSGGRGDTQYF

d_call: NA
clone_size: once
j_call: TRBJ2-5
v_call: TRBV6-6
cdr3_length: 14
cdr3_nt: TGTGCCAGCAGCCCTCTGGTGGTACGGGAGACCCAGTACTTC
cdr3_aa: CASSPLVVRETQYF

d_call: TRBD2
clone_size: NA
j_call: TRBJ2-7
v_call: TRBV14
cdr3_length: 14
cdr3_nt: TGTGCCAGCAGCCAGGGATGGGAGGGTAACGAGCAGTACTTC
cdr3_aa: CASSQGWEGNEQYF

d_call: NA
clone_size: NA
j_call: TRBJ2-1
v_call: TRBV28
cdr3_length: 12
cdr3_nt: TGTGCCAGCAGAAAGGGTATCGATGAGCAGTTCTTC
cdr3_aa: CASRKGIDEQFF

d_call: TRBD1
clone_size: few
j_call: TRBJ1-5
v_call: TRBV6-6
cdr3_length: 16
cdr3_nt: TGTGCCAGCAGTTACTCGGTCGGACAGGGCAATCAGCCCCAGCATTTT
cdr3_aa: CASSYSVGQGNQPQHF

d_call: NA
clone_size: NA
j_call: TRBJ1-4
v_call: TRBV10-3
cdr3_length: 13
cdr3_nt: TGTGCCATCTCCCGGGACAAGAATGAAAAACTGTTTTTT
cdr3_aa: CAISRDKNEKLFF

d_call: NA
clone_size: NA
j_call: TRBJ2-4
v_call: TRBV14
cdr3_length: 15
cdr3_nt: TGTGCCAGCAGCCAAGCGGGCTCCACCAAAAACATTCAGTACTTC
cdr3_aa: CASSQAGSTKNIQYF

d_call: NA
clone_size: NA
j_call: TRBJ2-2
v_call: TRBV30
cdr3_length: 14
cdr3_nt: TGTGCCTGGAGTGGCCGACAGAGGGCCGGGGAGCTGTTTTTT
cdr3_aa: CAWSGRQRAGELFF

d_call: TRBD1
clone_size: NA
j_call: TRBJ2-1
v_call: TRBV5-4
cdr3_length: 16
cdr3_nt: TGTGCCAGCAGCCAAGGACAGGGCCGCTCCTACAATGAGCAGTTCTTC
cdr3_aa: CASSQGQGRSYNEQFF

d_call: TRBD1
clone_size: NA
j_call: TRBJ2-7
v_call: TRBV28
cdr3_length: 14
cdr3_nt: TGTGCCAGCACCCCCCTGGGCAGGGGGTCGGAGCAGTACTTC
cdr3_aa: CASTPLGRGSEQYF

d_call: NA
clone_size: NA
j_call: TRBJ1-1
v_call: TRBV7-9
cdr3_length: 13
cdr3_nt: TGTGCCAGCAGGTTAGAGGAGAACACTGAAGCTTTCTTT
cdr3_aa: CASRLEENTEAFF

d_call: TRBD1
clone_size: NA
j_call: TRBJ2-7
v_call: TRBV7-2
cdr3_length: 15
cdr3_nt: TGTGCCAGCAGCTTAGCTCCGGGACAGAACTACGAGCAGTACTTC
cdr3_aa: CASSLAPGQNYEQYF

d_call: NA
clone_size: NA
j_call: TRBJ2-5
v_call: TRBV4-1
cdr3_length: 13
cdr3_nt: TGCGCCAGCAGCCAAAGAGGCACAGAGACCCAGTACTTC
cdr3_aa: CASSQRGTETQYF

d_call: TRBD2
clone_size: NA
j_call: TRBJ2-3
v_call: TRBV7-8
cdr3_length: 17
cdr3_nt: TGTGCCAGCAGCTTAGTTTCTGGGACTAGCGGCTCAGATACGCAGTATTTT
cdr3_aa: CASSLVSGTSGSDTQYF

d_call: NA
clone_size: NA
j_call: TRBJ2-5
v_call: TRBV2
cdr3_length: 14
cdr3_nt: TGTGCCAGCAGTGAATTTTCAGGGAAAGAGACCCAGTACTTC
cdr3_aa: CASSEFSGKETQYF

d_call: NA
clone_size: NA
j_call: TRBJ2-7
v_call: TRBV7-9
cdr3_length: 13
cdr3_nt: TGTGCCAGCAGCTTACCTAACGGGTACGAGCAGTACTTC
cdr3_aa: CASSLPNGYEQYF

d_call: TRBD1
clone_size: NA
j_call: TRBJ2-6
v_call: TRBV19
cdr3_length: 17
cdr3_nt: TGTGCCAGTAGGAGGGGGCACCTAGGCCCCGGGGCCAACGTCCTGACTTTC
cdr3_aa: CASRRGHLGPGANVLTF

d_call: TRBD1
clone_size: NA
j_call: TRBJ2-7
v_call: TRBV19
cdr3_length: 14
cdr3_nt: TGTGCCAGTAGTATAAGCGGGACAGGGTACGAGCAGTACTTC
cdr3_aa: CASSISGTGYEQYF

d_call: NA
clone_size: NA
j_call: TRBJ2-2
v_call: TRBV27
cdr3_length: 13
cdr3_nt: TGTGCCAGCAGTCTTATAGGGGCCGGGGAGCTGTTTTTT
cdr3_aa: CASSLIGAGELFF

d_call: NA
clone_size: once
j_call: TRBJ2-1
v_call: TRBV6-6
cdr3_length: 13
cdr3_nt: TGTGCCAGCAGTTCCTCGGAGGGCAATGAGCAGTTCTTC
cdr3_aa: CASSSSEGNEQFF

d_call: TRBD2
clone_size: NA
j_call: TRBJ2-7
v_call: TRBV19
cdr3_length: 14
cdr3_nt: TGTGCCAGTCGGGAGGCTAGCGGGTCCTACGAGCAGTACTTC
cdr3_aa: CASREASGSYEQYF